This T cell receptor beta chain is drawn from a study of blood T cell repertoires in COVID-19. Across the whole study: The United States, Italy and Spain supplied acute and convalescent COVID-19 samples. PBMCs, B-cell-depleted T cells, or T cells were the source of the cDNA or gDNA that made up the material.

Patients in Seattle were enrolled during active infection, then followed longitudinally. In the authors' methods: Estimation of nucleated cell counts relied on the amplification of reference gene primers. TCRdb's copy holds only in-frame clones and misses some; the assay was immunoSEQ multiplex PCR. V, J and clone size were drawn from that table, and D and trimming were deduced from the DNA. The sample lists about 290,000 clones, under 90% occurring once. The TCR originated in a woman in her twenties or thirties with COVID-19, enrolled during active disease. Sequenced sample: peripheral blood.

The CDR3 region has the DNA TGCGCCAGCAGCCACAACCGGGACAGGGCTGGCTACACCTTC. This translates into CASSHNRDRAGYTF. V is TRBV5-1 and J is TRBJ1-2; 9 bases line up with TRBD1. The ends lost 4 bases at V and 7 bases at J; junction bases unmatched: 8. The CDR3 sequence is 14 residues long. CDR1 is SGHRS, CDR2 YFSETQ, per germline. Full variable domain (outside the CDR3, taken from reference TRBV5-1 and TRBJ1-2): KAGVTQTPRYLIKTRGQQVTLSCSPISGHRSVSWYQQTPGQGLQFLFEYFSETQRNKGNFPGRFSGRQFSNSRSEMNVSTLELGDSALYLCASSHNRDRAGYTFGSGTRLTVV.